These 6 T cell receptor beta chains were sequenced from one sample in a study of shared clonotypes between healthy human individuals. Assay: immunoSEQ multiplex PCR; the TCRdb copy retains only in-frame clones and omits some. The sample records approximately 2.5 million clones, over 85% being singletons. The sample taken for sequencing was naive CD4+ T cells from PBMCs. The subset was: CD45RA+ positively selected. Every receptor here comes from a man aged 18-30 years in good health. Some clones in this sample may be carry-over from other donors' samples.

This chain uses TRBV7-9 with TRBJ1-3; the D is unclear. V was trimmed by 5 bases and J by 0 bases, leaving 8 bases between them. Germline V CDR1 and CDR2: SEHNR, FQNEAQ (reference sequence). CDR3 length: 14 residues. CDR3 bases: TGTGCCAGCAGCCCGGACTTCTCTGGAAACACCATATATTTT. This encodes CASSPDFSGNTIYF.

The chain uses TRBV7-9 and TRBJ1-1; a weak D match, TRBD1 (6 bases). The CDR3 consists of 13 residues. Germline V gene sequence: CDR1 SEHNR, CDR2 FQNEAQ (reference sequence). V lost 10 bases and J lost 6, with 18 bases in between. CDR3 DNA sequence: TGTGCCATGGGGGCAGGGGATGGATCTGAAGCTTTCTTT. It specifies CAMGAGDGSEAFF.

On this clone: Other DNA sequences in this specimen translate into the identical CDR3. The chain employs TRBV18 and TRBJ2-5; D is uncertain. In germline, CDR1 is KGHSH, CDR2 LQKENI. The CDR3 has 12 residues. Trimming cost V 2 bases and J 3 bases, with 4 bases left between them. CDR3 DNA sequence: TGTGCCAGCTCACCAAACGAAGAGACCCAGTACTTC. Translation: CASSPNEETQYF.

The CDR3: CAITGRAPNEQFF. DNA for the CDR3: TGTGCCATCACCGGGCGAGCGCCCAATGAGCAGTTCTTC. This chain links TRBV19 with TRBJ2-1; D call uncertain. The V end lost 10 bases, the J end lost 6 bases, and 16 bases lay between the germline ends. This CDR3 is built from 13 residues. Looked up from germline, CDR1 is LNHDA and CDR2 is SQIVND (reference sequence). Together with reference TRBV19 and TRBJ2-1, the CDR3 gives the full variable domain: DGGITQSPKYLFRKEGQNVTLSCEQNLNHDAMYWYRQDPGQGLRLIYYSQIVNDFQKGDIAEGYSVSREKKESFPLTVTSAQKNPTAFYLCAITGRAPNEQFFGPGTRLTVL.

The V and J genes are TRBV5-6 and TRBJ2-7; the match to TRBD2 covers 11 bases. V gave up 5 bases and J gave up 5 bases; unmatched junction bases: 6. CDR3 size: 14 residues. CDR1 is SGHDT, CDR2 YYEEEE, per germline. CDR3 in amino acids: CASRVTSGTDEQYF. CDR3 DNA: TGTGCCAGCAGGGTGACTAGCGGGACCGACGAGCAGTACTTC.

The chain joins TRBV5-5 to TRBJ2-3; D is uncertain. Germline V gene lookup returns CDR1 SGHKS and CDR2 YYEKEE (reference sequence). Trimming left V 2 bases short and J 6 bases short, with 7 bases between. The CDR3 is 12 residues long. The CDR3 DNA is TGTGCCAGCAGCTTTCCCCGGGATACGCAGTATTTT. Its translation: CASSFPRDTQYF.